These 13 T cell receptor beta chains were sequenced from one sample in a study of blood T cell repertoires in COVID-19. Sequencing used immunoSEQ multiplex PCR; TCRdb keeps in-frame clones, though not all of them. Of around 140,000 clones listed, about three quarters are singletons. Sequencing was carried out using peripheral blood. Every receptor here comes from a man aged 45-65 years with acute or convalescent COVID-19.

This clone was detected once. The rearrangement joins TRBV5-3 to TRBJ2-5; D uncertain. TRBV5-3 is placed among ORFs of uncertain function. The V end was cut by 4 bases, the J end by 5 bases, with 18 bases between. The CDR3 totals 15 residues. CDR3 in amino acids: CARSTDEQARETQYF. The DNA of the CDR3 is TGTGCCAGAAGCACCGACGAGCAGGCCAGGGAGACCCAGTACTTC.

CDR3 DNA: TGTGCCTGGAGTGCTGGACAGGGAGCTGGAAACACCATATATTTT. This codes for CAWSAGQGAGNTIYF. The V and J genes are TRBV30 and TRBJ1-3, with TRBD1 matching over 8 bases. From germline, CDR1 is GTSNPN and CDR2 SVGIG (reference sequence). This CDR3 region has 15 residues. V shed 1 base, J shed 2 bases, and the junction held 4 bases outside the gene matches.

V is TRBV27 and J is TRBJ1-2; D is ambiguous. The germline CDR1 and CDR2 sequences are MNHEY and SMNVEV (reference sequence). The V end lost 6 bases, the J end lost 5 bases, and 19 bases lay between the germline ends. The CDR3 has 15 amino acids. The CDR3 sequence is CASSPLAGGLYGYTF. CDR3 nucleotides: TGTGCCAGCAGCCCCCTAGCGGGAGGGTTATATGGCTACACCTTC.

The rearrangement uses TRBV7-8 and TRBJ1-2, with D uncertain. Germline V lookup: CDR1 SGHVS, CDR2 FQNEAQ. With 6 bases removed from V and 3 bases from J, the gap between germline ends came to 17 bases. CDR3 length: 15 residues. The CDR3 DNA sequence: TGTGCCAGCAGTCCTGAGGGCAGCGACTACTATGGCTACACCTTC. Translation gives CASSPEGSDYYGYTF.

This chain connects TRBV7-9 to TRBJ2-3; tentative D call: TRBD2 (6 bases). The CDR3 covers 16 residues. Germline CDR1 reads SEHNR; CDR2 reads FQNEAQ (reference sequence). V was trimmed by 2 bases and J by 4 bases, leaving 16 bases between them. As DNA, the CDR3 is TGTGCCAGCAGCTTAAAGGCGGGACGATTATCAGATACGCAGTATTTT. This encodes CASSLKAGRLSDTQYF.

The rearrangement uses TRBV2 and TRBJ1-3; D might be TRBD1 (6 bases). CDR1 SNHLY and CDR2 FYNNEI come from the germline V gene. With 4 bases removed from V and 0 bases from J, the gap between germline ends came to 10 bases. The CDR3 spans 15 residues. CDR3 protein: CASSAKTGSGNTIYF. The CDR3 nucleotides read TGTGCCAGCAGTGCAAAGACAGGCTCTGGAAACACCATATATTTT.

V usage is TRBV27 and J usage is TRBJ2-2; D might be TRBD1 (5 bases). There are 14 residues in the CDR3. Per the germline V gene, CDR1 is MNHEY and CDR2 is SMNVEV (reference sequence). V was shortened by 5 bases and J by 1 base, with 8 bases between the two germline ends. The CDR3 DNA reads TGTGCCAGCAGTCAAACAGGGAACACCGGGGAGCTGTTTTTT. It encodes CASSQTGNTGELFF.

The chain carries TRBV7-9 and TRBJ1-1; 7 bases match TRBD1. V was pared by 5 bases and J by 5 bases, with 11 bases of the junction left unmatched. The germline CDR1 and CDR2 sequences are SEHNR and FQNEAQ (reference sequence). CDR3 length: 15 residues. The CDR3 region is CASSNGGTAPTEAFF. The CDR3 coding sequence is TGTGCCAGCAGCAATGGAGGGACAGCCCCTACTGAAGCTTTCTTT.

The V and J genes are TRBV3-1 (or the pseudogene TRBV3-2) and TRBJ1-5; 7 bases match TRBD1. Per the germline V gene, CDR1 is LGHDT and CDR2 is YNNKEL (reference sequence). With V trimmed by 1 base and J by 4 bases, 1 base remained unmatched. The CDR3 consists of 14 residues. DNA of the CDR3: TGTGCCAGCAGCCAAGCGACAGGGAATCAGCCCCAGCATTTT. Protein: CASSQATGNQPQHF.

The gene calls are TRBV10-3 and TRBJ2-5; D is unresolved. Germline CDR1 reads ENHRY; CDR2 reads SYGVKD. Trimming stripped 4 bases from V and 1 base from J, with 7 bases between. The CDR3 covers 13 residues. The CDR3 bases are TGTGCCATCAGTGTGGGCAGCCAAGAGACCCAGTACTTC. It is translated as CAISVGSQETQYF.

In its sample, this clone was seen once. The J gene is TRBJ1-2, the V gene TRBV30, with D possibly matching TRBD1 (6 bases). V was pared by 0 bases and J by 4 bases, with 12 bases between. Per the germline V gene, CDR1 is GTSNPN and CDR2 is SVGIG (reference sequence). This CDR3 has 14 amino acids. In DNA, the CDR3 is TGTGCCTGGAGTGTTGGAACAGGGCGCTATGGCTACACCTTC. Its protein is CAWSVGTGRYGYTF.

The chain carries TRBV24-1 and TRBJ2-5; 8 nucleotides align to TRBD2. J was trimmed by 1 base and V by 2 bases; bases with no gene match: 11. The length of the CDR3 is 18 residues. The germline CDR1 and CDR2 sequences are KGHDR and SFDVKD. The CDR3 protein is CATSDSRGGRGIQETQYF. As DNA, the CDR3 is TGTGCCACCAGTGATTCCCGGGGGGGGCGGGGTATCCAAGAGACCCAGTACTTC.

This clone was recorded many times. CDR3 amino acids: CASSLYSGPSYNEQFF. Here the CDR3 DNA reads TGTGCCAGCAGCTTATACTCAGGGCCCTCCTACAATGAGCAGTTCTTC. This chain connects TRBV7-9 to TRBJ2-1, with D possibly TRBD1 on 5 matching bases. V lost 2 bases, J lost 0 bases, and 11 bases lay in between. The CDR3 length is 16 residues. The V gene's germline CDR1 is SEHNR and CDR2 FQNEAQ (reference sequence).